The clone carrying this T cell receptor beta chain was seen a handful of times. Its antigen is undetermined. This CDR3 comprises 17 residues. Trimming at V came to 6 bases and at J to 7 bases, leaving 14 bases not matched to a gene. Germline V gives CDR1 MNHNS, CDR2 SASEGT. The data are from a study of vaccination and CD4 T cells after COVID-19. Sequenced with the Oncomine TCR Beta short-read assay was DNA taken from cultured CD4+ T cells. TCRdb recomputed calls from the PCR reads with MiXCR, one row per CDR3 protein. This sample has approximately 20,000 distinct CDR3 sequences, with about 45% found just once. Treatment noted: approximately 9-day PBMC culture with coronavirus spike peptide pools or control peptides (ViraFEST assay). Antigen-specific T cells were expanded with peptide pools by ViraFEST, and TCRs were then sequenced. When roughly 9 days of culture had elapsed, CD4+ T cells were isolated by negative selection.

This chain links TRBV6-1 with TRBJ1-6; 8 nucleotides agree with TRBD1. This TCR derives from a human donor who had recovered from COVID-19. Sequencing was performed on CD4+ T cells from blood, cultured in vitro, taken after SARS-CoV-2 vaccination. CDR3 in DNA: TGTGCCAGCAGCCCTGGGCAGGGGGCTTTGGAGAATTCACCCCTCCACTTT. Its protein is CASSPGQGALENSPLHF.